A single sample gave rise to the 8 T cell receptor beta chains below, sequenced in a study of response to subunit inactivated influenza vaccine. TCRdb redid the calling of the RT-PCR reads with MiXCR, one entry per CDR3 protein. This sample carries about 620,000 distinct CDR3 sequences, over 9% of them seen once, and the ten largest clones take 9.5% to 12%. These data also formed part of another study, on T cells expressing NK-cell markers. This second report adds: Researchers built TCR beta cDNA using 5'RACE template switching with UMIs.

The sample consisted of PBMCs from blood, taken on the day of vaccination. These receptors were collected from a man over 45 who received an inactivated influenza vaccine.

This clonotype appeared many times. The chain carries TRBV6-1 and TRBJ2-1; TRBD2 matches 7 bases. CDR1 is MNHNS, CDR2 SASEGT, per germline. The CDR3 is 16 residues long. Losses at the gene ends were 0 bases for V and 1 base for J; bases not matched to a gene: 3. The CDR3 here is CASSEAGGSSYNEQFF. CDR3 DNA: TGTGCCAGCAGTGAAGCGGGCGGGAGTTCCTACAATGAGCAGTTCTTC.

This clonotype appeared a few times. The chain is built from TRBV7-2 and TRBJ1-2; 7 bases match TRBD1. V was clipped by 5 bases and J by 4 bases; unmatched bases: 4. The CDR3 length is 13 residues. Germline-derived CDR1 and CDR2 are SGHTA and FQGNSA. CDR3 amino acids: CASSPRQGYGYTF. The CDR3 region has the DNA TGTGCCAGCAGCCCCCGACAGGGCTATGGCTACACCTTC.

As concerns this clonotype: An end of the junction does not agree with germline; a read error may underlie this. This chain connects TRBV7-9 to TRBJ2-2, with D possibly being TRBD1 or TRBD2 (6 bases each). Per germline, CDR1 SEHNR and CDR2 FQNEAQ (reference sequence). The CDR3 sequence is 16 residues long. The CDR3 DNA reads TGTGCCAGCAGCTTGGAAGGGGGGCGGAACACCGGGGAGCTGTGTTTT. Protein sequence: CASSLEGGRNTGELCF.

There are a few counts of this clonotype. The rearrangement links TRBV7-8 to TRBJ1-4, with D tentatively TRBD1 (5 bases). The CDR3 has 14 amino acids. CDR1 is SGHVS, CDR2 FQNEAQ, per germline. The V end was cut by 4 bases, the J end by 7 bases, with 13 bases between. CDR3 loop: CASSYYPGGEKLFF. CDR3 DNA sequence: TGTGCCAGCAGCTATTATCCCGGGGGTGAAAAACTGTTTTTT.

The J gene is TRBJ2-1, the V gene TRBV13; TRBD1 matches at 7 bases. This CDR3 comprises 14 residues. CDR1 is PRHDT and CDR2 is FYEKMQ in the germline V gene (reference sequence). Trimming took 5 bases from V and 8 from J; bases not matched to a gene: 9. Written as DNA, the CDR3 is TGTGCCAGCAGCGCAAGACAGGGTGGAGATGAGCAGTTCTTC. Residues: CASSARQGGDEQFF.

The table lists this clonotype with a few counts. The V and J genes are TRBV12-3 or TRBV12-4 and TRBJ1-2; 7 bases are a match to TRBD1. The J segment lost 10 bases and the V segment lost 6 bases, leaving 20 bases of the junction unmatched. This CDR3 has 16 amino acids. The CDR3 loop reads CASSSPLTGRESDYTF. The DNA for the CDR3 is TGTGCCAGCAGCTCCCCTCTGACAGGGCGGGAATCGGACTACACCTTC.

The chain couples TRBV27 to TRBJ2-3; tentatively, D is TRBD1 (6 bases). Per germline, CDR1 MNHEY and CDR2 SMNVEV (reference sequence). This CDR3 is built from 13 residues. V was cut by 1 base and J by 6 bases, with 8 bases left in between. The CDR3 loop is CASSLFTGDTQYF. CDR3 DNA sequence: TGTGCCAGCAGTTTATTTACAGGGGATACGCAGTATTTT.

This clonotype was picked up a small number of times. This chain joins TRBV20-1 and TRBJ2-5; TRBD1 might be the D (5 bases). From germline, CDR1 is DFQATT and CDR2 SNEGSKA (reference sequence). The CDR3 length is 12 residues. The V and J ends lost 3 bases and 1 base respectively, with 6 bases between them. The DNA of the CDR3 is TGCAGTGCTAGGACAGCCCAAGAGACCCAGTACTTC. Encoded protein: CSARTAQETQYF.